This TCR beta chain was documented in a study of T cells in Graves' hyperthyroidism and ophthalmopathy. RNA transcripts gave rise to amplified TCR beta CDR3 regions. An initial round of RT-PCR targeting the TCR CDR3 relied on the HTBI primer set. TCRdb independently ran MiXCR on the multiplex PCR reads; one entry per CDR3 protein. Among about 600,000 distinct CDR3 sequences listed, over 12% were seen once. Criteria for exclusion of patients were uncontrolled infection, other autoimmune disease, pregnancy or lactation. Each diagnosis drew on symptoms, thyroxine, TRAb, thyroid ultrasound and orbital computed tomography findings. Source material for PBMCs was about 10 ml fresh peripheral blood. Sequences were obtained from blood. This receptor was taken from a woman younger than 30 with Graves' ophthalmopathy.

The CDR3 region is CASSLRGGRRGTEAFF. Here the CDR3 DNA reads TGCGCCAGCAGCTTGAGGGGGGGAAGACGGGGGACTGAAGCTTTCTTT. V and J are TRBV5-1 and TRBJ1-1, with D possibly being TRBD1 (6 bases). Germline V gives CDR1 SGHRS, CDR2 YFSETQ. V lost 1 base, J lost 5 bases, and 18 bases lay in between. This CDR3 has 16 residues.